These T cell receptor beta chains were read from a single sample in a study of cytomegalovirus exposure and HLA in healthy donors. Using immunoSEQ multiplex PCR, the repertoire was profiled, and TCRdb retains in-frame clones only, with some absent. The repertoire has around 140,000 clones, approximately 85% of them found once; the top ten carry less than 10%. Material: PBMCs. The receptors stem from a woman in her fifties or sixties in good health and CMV-seropositive. Both conserved end residues are part of each CDR3. D genes are given only for firm matches. The size entry is marked missing in some rows and otherwise reads once, few, many or a size class.

V gene	clone size	D gene	J gene	CDR3 DNA	CDR3 protein
TRBV5-1	-	-	TRBJ2-5	TGCGCCAGCAGGGAGGACTTTTTAGAGACCCAGTACTTC	CASREDFLETQYF
TRBV10-3	-	TRBD1	TRBJ1-5	TGTGCCACCAGACAGGGGCCCAATCAGCCCCAGCATTTT	CATRQGPNQPQHF
TRBV7-8	once	TRBD2	TRBJ2-5	TGTGCCAGCAGCTTGGCGGTAGCGGGATTTAAAGAGACCCAGTACTTC	CASSLAVAGFKETQYF
TRBV28	-	TRBD2	TRBJ2-7	TGTGCCAGCAGTAAAGAGTGGGGGACTAGCATCATCTACGAGCAGTACTTC	CASSKEWGTSIIYEQYF
TRBV10-3	-	-	TRBJ1-3	TGTGCCATCAGTGTTTCCCTTCAGGCCTCTGGAAACACCATATATTTT	CAISVSLQASGNTIYF
TRBV27	once	-	TRBJ2-1	TGTGCCAGCAGTACTGTCTCCTACAATGAGCAGTTCTTC	CASSTVSYNEQFF
TRBV30	-	TRBD2	TRBJ2-3	TGTGCCTGGAGTGTACTAGCGGGGAGTACGCAGTATTTT	CAWSVLAGSTQYF
TRBV19	-	-	TRBJ1-2	TGTGCCAGTAGTATACAAGGACACGGTGGCTACACCTTC	CASSIQGHGGYTF
TRBV4-2	few	-	TRBJ1-2	TGTGCCAGCAGCCAAGACCGGGTTACCTATGGCTACACCTTC	CASSQDRVTYGYTF
TRBV5-1	-	-	TRBJ1-1	TGCGCCAGCAGCTTGGGGGGGGGCCTTGAAGCTTTCTTT	CASSLGGGLEAFF
TRBV5-8	few	-	TRBJ2-1	TGTGCCAGCAGCTTCCCCACTGGGGCAAGTGAGCAGTTCTTC	CASSFPTGASEQFF
TRBV9	-	-	TRBJ1-1	TGTGCCAGCAGTCCCCTTGGGGCAGTGAACACTGAAGCTTTCTTT	CASSPLGAVNTEAFF
TRBV25-1	few	TRBD2	TRBJ2-1	TGTGCCAGCACTGGACTAGCGGGGGAGCAGTTCTTC	CASTGLAGEQFF
TRBV11-2	once	-	TRBJ2-1	TGTGCCAGCAGCCAGGACTACGGACCCTACAATGAGCAGTTCTTC	CASSQDYGPYNEQFF
TRBV27	-	-	TRBJ1-1	TGTGCCAGCAGTTTAATGGGGGGGAACACTGAAGCTTTCTTT	CASSLMGGNTEAFF
TRBV28	once	-	TRBJ1-1	TGTGCCACCCGAGCCACTGAAGCTTTCTTT	CATRATEAFF
TRBV6-5	-	-	TRBJ1-2	TGTGCCAGCAGTTACAACCGCCAAGGAGGTGGTGGCTACACCTTC	CASSYNRQGGGGYTF
TRBV25-1	-	TRBD2	TRBJ2-3	TGTGCCAGTGCCCCACTGTCTGGGACTAGCGGGAGCACAGATACGCAGTATTTT	CASAPLSGTSGSTDTQYF
TRBV13	-	TRBD2	TRBJ2-7	TGTGCCAGCAGCGGGGGACTAGCGGGAGTCTACGAGCAGTACTTC	CASSGGLAGVYEQYF
TRBV5-5	-	-	TRBJ2-7	TGTGCCAGCAGCTTGGGGCTAGCTTCCTACGAGCAGTACTTC	CASSLGLASYEQYF
TRBV28	-	TRBD2	TRBJ2-7	TGTGCCAGCACCCCCAGCGGGACCACTTCCTACGAGCAGTACTTC	CASTPSGTTSYEQYF
TRBV18	-	-	TRBJ2-6	TGTGCCAGCTCACCAGCGACAGGAGGCTCTGGGGCCAACGTCCTGACTTTC	CASSPATGGSGANVLTF
TRBV7-6	-	TRBD2	TRBJ2-1	TGTGCCAGCAGCTTCGGGGGGGAGTACAATGAGCAGTTCTTC	CASSFGGEYNEQFF
TRBV6-1	few	-	TRBJ1-4	TGTGCCAGCAGCCCACAGGGCCTAAATGAAAAACTGTTTTTT	CASSPQGLNEKLFF
TRBV30	-	-	TRBJ2-3	TGTGCCTGGAGTGTAGGGGGATCAGATACGCAGTATTTT	CAWSVGGSDTQYF
TRBV29-1	-	TRBD1	TRBJ2-5	TGCAGCGTTGGCGGGGGGGACAGGGGGCTTGAGACCCAGTACTTC	CSVGGGDRGLETQYF
TRBV30	once	-	TRBJ2-2	TGTGCCTGGAGAGGCAGACAGCGCCGCCTCACCGGGGAGCTGTTTTTT	CAWRGRQRRLTGELFF